What follows is one TCR beta chain and its context. Its antigen remains unknown. This entry belongs to a study of T-cell memory formation after mild COVID-19. For the study at large: TCR clusters were mostly confined to one donor each. Study-level points and caveats: Prior to infection, memory already included some responding clones, suggesting cross-reactive memory joined. Among clones contracting day 15 to 85, CD4/CD8 was balanced, whereas later expanders leaned CD4+.

The CDR3 has 15 amino acids. J lost 1 base, V lost 4 bases, and 5 bases had no gene match. In germline, CDR1 is SGHTA, CDR2 FQGNSA. TCRdb reanalysed the 5' RACE reads using MiXCR and keeps one entry per CDR3 protein. This table has roughly 300,000 distinct CDR3 sequences, 8% to 9% appearing once. V and J are TRBV7-2 and TRBJ1-2; TRBD1 matches at 8 bases. Material for sequencing was PBMCs or a T cell subset sorted from them (not recorded which). This receptor was identified in a man in his late teens or twenties who had mild COVID-19 (a few samples of this study predate the infection). Cell type and time point are not known. The CDR3 spells CASSSTGAFNYGYTF. CDR3 in DNA: TGTGCCAGCAGCTCGACAGGGGCCTTTAACTATGGCTACACCTTC.